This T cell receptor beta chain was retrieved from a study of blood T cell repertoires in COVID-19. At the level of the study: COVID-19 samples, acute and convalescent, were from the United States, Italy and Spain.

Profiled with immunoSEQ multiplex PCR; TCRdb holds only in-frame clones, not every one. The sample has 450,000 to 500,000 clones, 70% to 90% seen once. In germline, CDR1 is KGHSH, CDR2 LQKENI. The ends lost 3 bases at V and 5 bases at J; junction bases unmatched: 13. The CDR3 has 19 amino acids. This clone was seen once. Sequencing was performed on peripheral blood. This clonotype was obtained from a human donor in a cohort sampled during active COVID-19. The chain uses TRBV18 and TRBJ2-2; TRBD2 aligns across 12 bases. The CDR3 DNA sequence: TGTGCCAGCTCACCTTTTAGACTAGCGGGAGCCGGGATAACCGGGGAGCTGTTTTTT. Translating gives CASSPFRLAGAGITGELFF.